This passage covers 27 T cell receptor beta chains from one sample sequenced in a study of human T cells and chemical hapten exposure. MiXCR, run by TCRdb on the RACE reads, gives a single entry per CDR3 protein. The sample shows tens of thousands of distinct CDR3 sequences, about 8.5% of them seen only once. Indicated time point: patch test 2, 6 weeks after DPC sensitization. Described treatment: therapeutic diphenylcyclopropenone sensitization with weekly scalp DPC. The starting material was whole blood, obtained in connection with sensitization to the hapten diphenylcyclopropenone (DPC). These TCRs come from a woman in her fifties or sixties with alopecia areata. Some clones in this sample may be carry-over from other donors' samples.

With regard to this clonotype: A much larger clone is a single base away; this may be a read error. The chain has TRBV7-2 and TRBJ2-3; 8 bases line up with TRBD2. The germline CDR1 and CDR2 sequences are SGHTA and FQGNSA. The CDR3 contains 15 residues. This CDR3 is CASRVGGGSKDTQYF. Here the CDR3 DNA reads TGTGCCAGCAGAGTCGGGGGGGGGAGCAAAGATACGCAGTATTTT.

This clonotype was found many times. This sequence joins TRBV20-1 and TRBJ1-6; no clear D gene. Germline CDR1 DFQATT, CDR2 SNEGSKA (reference sequence). This CDR3 is built from 16 residues. Trimming left V 3 bases short and J 0 bases short, with 12 bases between. The CDR3 sequence: CSASRVAHSYNSPLHF. DNA of the CDR3: TGCAGTGCTAGCCGAGTCGCGCACTCCTATAATTCACCCCTCCACTTT.

In this sample, this clonotype turned up a few times. The genes are TRBV4-1 and TRBJ2-5; D is possibly TRBD1 (6 bases). This CDR3 comprises 17 residues. Trimming stripped 0 bases from V and 2 bases from J, with 16 bases between. Germline V lookup: CDR1 MGHRA, CDR2 YSYEKL. CDR3 sequence reads: CASSQDAMGTLQETQYF. The CDR3 DNA is TGCGCCAGCAGCCAAGATGCTATGGGGACACTTCAAGAGACCCAGTACTTC.

This clonotype was recorded a few times. The gene calls are TRBV5-1 and TRBJ2-7; D remains ambiguous. V was trimmed by 3 bases and J by 5 bases, leaving 15 bases between them. The CDR3 has 14 amino acids. Germline-derived CDR1 and CDR2 are SGHRS and YFSETQ. CDR3 region: CASSSGPLRDEQYF. CDR3 DNA sequence: TGCGCCAGCAGCTCGGGCCCCTTAAGAGACGAGCAGTACTTC. Full variable domain (missing parts from reference TRBV5-1 and TRBJ2-7): KAGVTQTPRYLIKTRGQQVTLSCSPISGHRSVSWYQQTPGQGLQFLFEYFSETQRNKGNFPGRFSGRQFSNSRSEMNVSTLELGDSALYLCASSSGPLRDEQYFGPGTRLTVT.

J is TRBJ1-1 and V is TRBV29-1; 10 bases fit TRBD1. The J segment lost 4 bases and the V segment lost 7 bases, leaving 6 bases of the junction unmatched. Germline V CDR1 and CDR2: SQVTM, ANQGSEA. The CDR3 runs 13 residues. The CDR3 loop is CSGGQGRRTEAFF. The CDR3 DNA sequence: TGCAGCGGGGGACAGGGGCGTCGCACTGAAGCTTTCTTT.

In its sample, this clonotype was seen many times. V and J are TRBV6-1 and TRBJ1-5, with D possibly TRBD1 on 5 matching bases. V was cut by 7 bases and J by 4 bases, with 20 bases left in between. The CDR3 spans 16 residues. CDR1 and CDR2 (germline): MNHNS, SASEGT. The CDR3 DNA reads as TGTGCCAGCAAAAGGGGCGGCCCTGGGGTGAATCAGCCCCAGCATTTT. As protein: CASKRGGPGVNQPQHF.

About this clonotype itself: One end of the junction does not line up with germline, which may come from a read error. The gene calls are TRBV29-1 and TRBJ1-5; D unresolved. CDR1 is SQVTM, CDR2 ANQGSEA, per germline. The CDR3 covers 13 residues. CDR3 sequence reads: CSVGLGWDQPQNF. The CDR3 DNA reads as TGCAGCGTTGGGTTGGGTTGGGATCAGCCCCAGAATTTT.

In its sample, this clonotype was seen a few times. The chain is built from TRBV9 and TRBJ1-2, with D possibly being TRBD1 (6 bases). Germline V gives CDR1 SGDLS, CDR2 YYNGEE. The germline V and J ends were trimmed by 4 bases and 2 bases, with 15 bases remaining between them. CDR3 size: 15 residues. CDR3 DNA sequence: TGTGCCAGCAGCCCAGGGGCAGGCCCGAACTATGGCTACACCTTC. The encoded protein is CASSPGAGPNYGYTF.

The chain recombines TRBV30 with TRBJ2-7; unclear D gene. Between the trimmed V and J ends, which lost 5 bases and 1 base, there was a span of 6 bases. The CDR3 consists of 11 residues. The germline V gene has CDR1 GTSNPN and CDR2 SVGIG (reference sequence). The CDR3 region is CAWRKSYEQYF. Here the CDR3 DNA reads TGTGCCTGGCGCAAGTCCTACGAGCAGTACTTC.

A few counts support this clonotype. In nucleotides, the CDR3 is TGTGCCAGCGGTGCTTATCAGCCCCAGCATTTT. It specifies CASGAYQPQHF. J is TRBJ1-5 and V is TRBV6-2 or TRBV6-3; D unclear. V lost 8 bases and J lost 5, with 7 bases in between. The CDR3 is made up of 11 amino acids. Germline V gene sequence: CDR1 MNHEY, CDR2 SVGEGT.

This clonotype was detected ten times or more. The rearrangement uses TRBV7-9 and TRBJ2-7, with D possibly being TRBD1 (6 bases). The CDR3 runs 14 residues. From germline, CDR1 is SEHNR and CDR2 FQNEAQ (reference sequence). Trimming cost V 4 bases and J 2 bases, with 12 bases left between them. The CDR3 bases are TGTGCCAGCAGCTCCCGGGACAATGCCTACGAGCAGTACTTC. It translates to CASSSRDNAYEQYF.

This clonotype was seen ten or more times. This rearrangement joins TRBV6-1 to TRBJ1-5, with D unclear. The CDR3 extends over 15 amino acids. V lost 3 bases and J lost 0, with 9 bases in between. Germline V CDR1 and CDR2: MNHNS, SASEGT. CDR3 sequence reads: CASSETEYSNQPQHF. In DNA form, the CDR3 reads TGTGCCAGCAGTGAGACGGAGTATAGCAATCAGCCCCAGCATTTT.

Many counts were recorded for this clonotype. The chain uses TRBV27 and TRBJ1-6; weak D call: TRBD1 (6 bases). Between the trimmed V and J ends, which lost 7 bases and 7 bases, there was a span of 17 bases. The germline gives CDR1 MNHEY, CDR2 SMNVEV (reference sequence). The CDR3 totals 15 residues. The CDR3 region is CASTLNGGGNSPLHF. The CDR3 DNA follows: TGTGCCAGCACCCTTAATGGGGGCGGCAATTCACCCCTCCACTTT.

This clonotype was recorded many times. The rearrangement joins TRBV19 to TRBJ1-1, with a weak D call TRBD1 (5 bases). The CDR3 contains 15 residues. With 8 bases removed from V and 2 bases from J, the gap between germline ends came to 18 bases. Germline loops: CDR1 LNHDA, CDR2 SQIVND (reference sequence). The DNA of the CDR3 is TGTGCCAGTGAGGGATTAAATACAGGTAACACTGAAGCTTTCTTT. Its translation is CASEGLNTGNTEAFF.

This rearrangement joins TRBV27 to TRBJ1-1; D ambiguous. CDR1 and CDR2 from the germline V gene are MNHEY and SMNVEV (reference sequence). The ends were cut back, 4 bases at V and 4 bases at J, with 13 bases in the middle. The CDR3 is 14 amino acids. The DNA of the CDR3 is TGTGCCAGCAGTTCCCGACGGGGAAGCACTGAAGCTTTCTTT. As protein: CASSSRRGSTEAFF.

The rearrangement joins TRBV9 to TRBJ1-6; D is undetermined. This CDR3 comprises 12 residues. Germline V lookup: CDR1 SGDLS, CDR2 YYNGEE. V gave up 4 bases and J gave up 6 bases, with 5 bases separating them. The CDR3 DNA follows: TGTGCCAGCAGCAGAACTAATTCACCCCTCCACTTT. Translated, it gives CASSRTNSPLHF.

The sample holds many counts of this clonotype. This chain joins TRBV20-1 and TRBJ2-5, with TRBD2 as a possible D gene (6 bases). The CDR3 covers 13 residues. Germline V gives CDR1 DFQATT, CDR2 SNEGSKA (reference sequence). V dropped 3 bases and J dropped 0 bases, with 8 bases sitting between them. CDR3 loop: CSARGDYQETQYF. The CDR3 nucleotides read TGCAGTGCTAGGGGGGACTACCAAGAGACCCAGTACTTC.

This clonotype showed up many times. The rearrangement uses TRBV29-1 and TRBJ1-1; D remains ambiguous. The CDR3 has 13 residues. The V end was cut by 6 bases, the J end by 2 bases, with 13 bases between. The germline V gene encodes CDR1 SQVTM and CDR2 ANQGSEA. The CDR3 DNA reads as TGCAGCGTCCTTGGTCGGTTCAACACTGAAGCTTTCTTT. Protein sequence: CSVLGRFNTEAFF.

The chain joins TRBV29-1 to TRBJ1-1, with 10 bases aligning to TRBD1. This CDR3 comprises 15 residues. The ends lost 7 bases at V and 2 bases at J; junction bases unmatched: 10. Germline V gene lookup returns CDR1 SQVTM and CDR2 ANQGSEA. Here the CDR3 reads CSARQGAYINTEAFF. The DNA for the CDR3 is TGCAGCGCCCGACAGGGGGCATATATTAACACTGAAGCTTTCTTT. The entire variable domain, with the rest obtained from reference TRBV29-1 and TRBJ1-1, is as follows: SAVISQKPSRDICQRGTSLTIQCQVDSQVTMMFWYRQQPGQSLTLIATANQGSEATYESGFVIDKFPISRPNLTFSTLTVSNMSPEDSSIYLCSARQGAYINTEAFFGQGTRLTVV.

This clonotype was observed a handful of times. The rearrangement links TRBV5-4 to TRBJ2-3; a weak D match, TRBD2 (6 bases). The germline V gene has CDR1 SGHNT and CDR2 YYREEE (reference sequence). Trimming removed 3 bases at V and 4 bases at J, with 9 bases between. CDR3 length: 13 amino acids. CDR3 nucleotide sequence: TGTGCCAGCAGCTGGAGGGGTTCAGATACGCAGTATTTT. Translation: CASSWRGSDTQYF.

The V gene is TRBV10-3, the J gene TRBJ2-7, with 7 bases matching TRBD2. Losses at the gene ends were 7 bases for V and 6 bases for J; bases not matched to a gene: 6. This CDR3 contains 12 residues. Germline V lookup: CDR1 ENHRY, CDR2 SYGVKD. CDR3 sequence reads: CAIKSPGGEQYF. CDR3 DNA sequence: TGTGCCATCAAGTCCCCGGGGGGCGAGCAGTACTTC.

V and J are TRBV25-1 and TRBJ1-6, with D possibly TRBD1 on 6 matching bases. The V end was cut by 2 bases, the J end by 7 bases, with 6 bases between. Germline CDR1 and CDR2: MGHDK and SYGVNS. The CDR3 contains 13 residues. CDR3 sequence (DNA): TGTGCCAGCAGTGAACAGGGGAATTCACCCCTCCACTTT. Its protein product is CASSEQGNSPLHF.

This chain uses TRBV5-4 with TRBJ2-3, with D perhaps TRBD2 (6 bases). CDR1 is SGHNT, CDR2 YYREEE, per germline (reference sequence). This CDR3 spans 13 amino acids. V was cut by 9 bases and J by 3 bases, with 14 bases left in between. The CDR3 DNA reads TGTGCCACCTGGGAGGTTGGTACAGATACGCAGTATTTT. It specifies CATWEVGTDTQYF.

This sequence joins TRBV20-1 and TRBJ1-5, with D hard to call. Germline V CDR1 and CDR2: DFQATT, SNEGSKA (reference sequence). The ends were cut back, 5 bases at V and 0 bases at J, with 8 bases in the middle. The CDR3 runs 13 residues. Here the CDR3 DNA reads TGCAGTGCTGCTGCCCTTAGCAATCAGCCCCAGCATTTT. Translated: CSAAALSNQPQHF.

This clonotype turned up a few times. The V call is TRBV11-2, the J call TRBJ1-5; tentatively, D is TRBD1 (6 bases). The V and J ends lost 4 bases and 1 base respectively, with 11 bases between them. CDR1 and CDR2 (germline): SGHAT, FQNNGV. This CDR3 has 15 residues. The DNA for the CDR3 is TGTGCCAGCAGCTACGACAGGTTCAGCAATCAGCCCCAGCATTTT. Its protein product is CASSYDRFSNQPQHF.

This clonotype has a handful of counts. CDR3 loop: CASSLALTGNQPQHF. The CDR3 bases are TGTGCCAGCAGTTTAGCCCTTACGGGCAATCAGCCCCAGCATTTT. J is TRBJ1-5 and V is TRBV12-3 or TRBV12-4; D is uncertain. V lost 0 bases and J 2 bases, leaving 8 bases between the germline ends. CDR3 length: 15 residues.

This clonotype has just a few counts. The rearrangement joins TRBV29-1 to TRBJ2-7, with D uncertain. This CDR3 is built from 13 residues. Germline V gene lookup returns CDR1 SQVTM and CDR2 ANQGSEA. V shed 4 bases and J shed 4 bases, with 14 bases lying between them. CDR3 sequence (DNA): TGCAGCGTTGGGGAAGGTCAAGGGTACGAGCAGTACTTC. Protein: CSVGEGQGYEQYF.